This T cell receptor (beta chain) was sequenced during a study of OX40 agonist ivuxolimab in advanced cancers. With respect to this clone: Antigen specificity is unknown.

CDR3 length: 17 residues. Trimming stripped 0 bases from V and 0 bases from J, with 9 bases between. Germline lookup yields CDR1 SGHTA and CDR2 FQGTGA. Study-level results: Low clonal expansion, among the lowest seen, marked partial responders at 0.1-3.0 mg/kg. Antigens targeted by the expanded peripheral T cells were not determined.

TCRdb's copy holds only in-frame clones and misses some; the assay was immunoSEQ multiplex PCR. Among tens of thousands of clones listed, around 84% were seen once. People who had autoimmune disease history or systemic immunosuppression were excluded. The sampling schedule covered blood at baseline, cycle 4 day 1, and cycle 7 day 1. The rearrangement links TRBV7-3 to TRBJ2-6, with D unclear. The sequence was collected from an adult with an advanced solid tumor such as melanoma, head and neck, liver or kidney cancer. This material consisted of CD4+ or CD8+ T cells sorted from blood, taken in a trial of the OX40 agonist ivuxolimab. The CDR3 here is CASSLTGLLSGANVLTF. CDR3 DNA: TGTGCCAGCAGCTTAACGGGCCTACTCTCTGGGGCCAACGTCCTGACTTTC.